This TCR beta chain was sequenced for a study of T cells generated in artificial thymic organoids (dated by TCRdb to between 2016 and 2019). About the study as a whole: In some experiments, thymic T cells were further FACS-purified to deplete CD4 immature single positive or double positive precursors. The study compared the TCR alpha and beta CDR3 repertoires of CD8 single positive T cells derived from in vitro artificial thymic organoids against those of naive CD8 T cells from thymus and peripheral blood. The repertoire sequencing data shown were described as representative of three independent experiments.

CDR1 and CDR2, per the germline V gene (reference sequence), are SEHNR and FQNEAQ. V is pared back by 1 base and J by 3 bases, with 4 bases lying between the germline termini. The CDR3 starts with the cysteine, ends with the phenylalanine, and has 13 residues. Here the CDR3 DNA is all that survives: 39 bases in frame from base 1. At least ten counts were recorded for this clonotype. No cognate antigen has been identified for it. No clone much larger than this one lies a single base away; base qualities are absent. The research as a whole found: Organoid-derived CD8 single positive T cells showed physiological TCR clonotype diversity comparable to thymic and blood naive CD8 T cells.

Separate semi-nested PCR amplifications were run for the TCRalpha and TCRbeta libraries, using Advantage 2 and reverse primers located in the TRAC or TRBC constant regions. The amount of total RNA used for first-strand cDNA synthesis ranged from roughly 3 to 500 ng. TCR cDNA libraries were generated by 5'-RACE using the SMARTer PCR cDNA Synthesis kit, with a poly-dT primer employed for first-strand synthesis. Semi-nested constant-region reverse primers carried 5-nucleotide sample-specific barcodes, and products were cleaned with the Zymo DNA Clean and Concentrator-5 kit. Pools of up to ten barcoded samples were ligated to Illumina adaptors and sequenced on an Illumina MiSeq as 2 x 150 bp paired-end reads. For the original study's pipeline: After demultiplexing, reads were aligned with BLAT to a custom library containing all human TRAV, TRAJ, TRBV, TRBD and TRBJ combinations from IMGT. The best BLAT hits were picked using pslCDnaFilter (-maxAligns=1, -ignoreIntrons), and custom Perl scripts were used to calculate clonotype frequencies. The public reads were run again by TCRdb, first through fastp at Q25 and then through MiXCR, and only productive beta chains were kept. Every CDR3 protein is listed once, alongside the most common genes and DNA of its rows. It is TCRdb's table, rather than the study itself, that gives the V and J calls and clone size. Recorded for this sample are fewer than 9,000 distinct CDR3 sequences; about 18% of them occurred a single time. 1.4% of the sample rests with the top ten.

Primary CD8+ T cells were enriched by magnetic beads using the Miltenyi CD8+ T cell Isolation Kit. Before RNA extraction, CD3+TCRalphabeta+CD8 single positive T cells from both organoids and thymus were sorted by FACS. For each sample, total RNA was purified from 40,000 to 200,000 sorted cells using the RNeasy Micro kit, and RNA quality was checked on an Agilent RNA 6000 Nano chip. Thymic fragments were dissected, disrupted by pipetting and filtered through a 70 um strainer so that thymocytes were released. The rearrangement combines TRBV7-9 with TRBJ1-5; the D gene cannot be named for sure. Sequences were obtained from naive CD8+ T cells from the thymus. The meaning of the sample's cell subset or site label: CD3+TCRalphabeta+CD8SP T cells; for blood, CD45RO-CCR7+ naive CD8+ T cells. This receptor was obtained from a human donor who gave cord blood stem cells for thymic organoid culture, a cardiac surgery patient who gave postnatal thymus, or a blood donor (not recorded which). The CDR3 amino acid sequence is: CASSLGNNQPQHF. Read as DNA, the sequence is TGTGCCAGCAGCTTAGGGAACAATCAGCCCCAGCATTTT.